These 18 T cell receptor beta chains originate from one sample sequenced in a study of CD8 T cells in Susac syndrome. The RNA input was roughly 0.45 to 1 ug, and it was reverse transcribed with random hexamers. MiXCR, run by TCRdb on the immunoSEQ multiplex PCR reads, gives a single entry per CDR3 protein. Among 200,000 to 250,000 distinct CDR3 sequences, 90% to 95% were seen once, and the ten largest hold about 0.07%. Sequencing input: CD4+ T cells from PBMCs. These receptors all stem from a human donor with multiple sclerosis.

This chain joins TRBV4-1 and TRBJ1-5; no clear D gene. Trimming removed 1 base from V and 0 bases from J, with 7 bases in between. The CDR3 contains 15 residues. CDR1 and CDR2 from the germline V gene are MGHRA and YSYEKL. The CDR3 sequence: CASSQVAGSNQPQHF. CDR3 DNA sequence: TGCGCCAGCAGCCAAGTAGCCGGTAGCAATCAGCCCCAGCATTTT.

The chain links TRBV9 to TRBJ1-1; TRBD1 aligns across 9 bases. Germline assignment: CDR1 SGDLS and CDR2 YYNGEE. The V segment lost 0 bases and the J segment 4 bases; nucleotides outside the gene matches: 7. The CDR3 covers 16 residues. CDR3 sequence reads: CASSVDDRGIATEAFF. CDR3 in DNA: TGTGCCAGCAGCGTAGATGACAGGGGGATCGCCACTGAAGCTTTCTTT.

This clonotype was seen more than once but under ten times. The chain employs TRBV24-1 and TRBJ2-2, with TRBD2 matching 7 bases. The CDR3 consists of 16 residues. V trimming: 9 bases; J trimming: 1 base; junction bases outside the gene matches: 10. In germline, CDR1 is KGHDR, CDR2 SFDVKD. The CDR3 region has the DNA TGTGCCACCGCCTCGTCTAGCGGTGGGAACACCGGGGAGCTGTTTTTT. It yields the protein CATASSSGGNTGELFF.

This clonotype was observed a single time. This chain uses TRBV10-2 with TRBJ1-2, with 7 nucleotides matching TRBD1. CDR3 length: 14 amino acids. The germline CDR1 and CDR2 sequences are WSHSY and SAAADI. V lost 7 bases to trimming and J lost 5 bases; unmatched junction nucleotides: 10. CDR3 sequence: CASTRTGGGYGYTF. CDR3 sequence (DNA): TGCGCCAGCACCCGGACAGGCGGGGGGTATGGCTACACCTTC.

CDR3 protein: CASSRTGTGTGELFF. The CDR3 DNA reads TGTGCCAGCAGCCGGACCGGGACAGGGACCGGGGAGCTGTTTTTT. V and J are TRBV7-9 and TRBJ2-2, with 9 nucleotides matching TRBD1. CDR1 is SEHNR and CDR2 is FQNEAQ in the germline V gene (reference sequence). The J segment lost 5 bases and the V segment lost 5 bases, leaving 6 bases of the junction unmatched. The CDR3 runs to 15 residues.

This clonotype was seen a single time. The chain recombines TRBV9 with TRBJ2-3; no firm D call. The CDR3 contains 18 residues. V was trimmed by 2 bases and J by 0 bases, leaving 19 bases between them. Per germline, CDR1 SGDLS and CDR2 YYNGEE. The CDR3, as DNA: TGTGCCAGCAGCGTTTATCTCGATACCGCTGCTAGCACAGATACGCAGTATTTT. Encoded protein: CASSVYLDTAASTDTQYF.

The J gene is TRBJ2-3, the V gene TRBV4-1; D assignment may be TRBD1 or TRBD2 (5 bases each). The CDR3 totals 16 residues. The V end was cut by 0 bases, the J end by 2 bases, with 12 bases between. Germline CDR1 reads MGHRA; CDR2 reads YSYEKL. CDR3 nucleotides: TGCGCCAGCAGCCAAGATGGGGGATTGGTCACAGATACGCAGTATTTT. Its translation is CASSQDGGLVTDTQYF.

The chain employs TRBV7-2 and TRBJ2-5, with 9 bases aligning to TRBD2. Germline lookup yields CDR1 SGHTA and CDR2 FQGNSA. CDR3 size: 15 residues. J gave up 6 bases and V 5 bases, and 10 bases lay outside the gene matches. In DNA, the CDR3 is TGTGCCAGCAGCGGGGGAGGACTAGCGTCCAAGACCCAGTACTTC. This encodes CASSGGGLASKTQYF.

The V call is TRBV5-1, the J call TRBJ2-1; 7 nucleotides line up with TRBD1. Per the germline V gene, CDR1 is SGHRS and CDR2 is YFSETQ. Trimming cost V 0 bases and J 2 bases; bases outside gene matches: 2. The CDR3 totals 15 residues. This CDR3 reads CASSLGQGAYNEQFF. The CDR3, as DNA: TGCGCCAGCAGCTTGGGCCAGGGGGCCTACAATGAGCAGTTCTTC.

The chain joins TRBV2 to TRBJ1-5, with a possible D match to TRBD1 (5 bases). Between the trimmed V and J ends, which lost 7 bases and 6 bases, there was a span of 22 bases. Germline CDR1 is SNHLY and CDR2 is FYNNEI. The CDR3 is 16 amino acids. In nucleotides, the CDR3 is TGTGCCAGCATGCCGTTCGGGCAGGGAGGAACTCAGCCCCAGCATTTT. Its translation: CASMPFGQGGTQPQHF.

The chain joins TRBV3-1 to TRBJ2-1; a possible D gene is TRBD2 (6 bases). Trimming removed 1 base from V and 8 bases from J, with 15 bases in between. CDR3 size: 15 residues. Germline CDR1 and CDR2: LGHDT and YNNKEL (reference sequence). The DNA for the CDR3 is TGTGCCAGCAGCCAAGGGCGGGGACCGGAGGATGAGCAGTTCTTC. As protein: CASSQGRGPEDEQFF.

The gene calls are TRBV4-2 and TRBJ1-2; the D gene is possibly TRBD1 (6 bases). Germline V gene lookup returns CDR1 LGHNA and CDR2 YNFKEQ. V was cut by 0 bases and J by 5 bases, with 13 bases left in between. The CDR3 runs 15 residues. As DNA, the CDR3 is TGTGCCAGCAGCCAAGAGGCAGGGGATGTGTATGGCTACACCTTC. It is translated as CASSQEAGDVYGYTF.

The count of this clonotype is one. The CDR3 coding sequence is TGTGCCAGCAGCCGGGACAGGGACTACGAGCAGTACTTC. Translation gives CASSRDRDYEQYF. The rearrangement links TRBV6-1 to TRBJ2-7; 9 bases map to TRBD1. The germline V gene has CDR1 MNHNS and CDR2 SASEGT. The trim removed 6 bases at V and 3 bases at J, leaving 3 bases unmatched. This CDR3 is 13 amino acids long.

CDR3 loop: CASSQTGTDYGYTF. The CDR3 DNA reads as TGTGCCAGCAGCCAGACCGGGACAGACTATGGCTACACCTTC. The chain is built from TRBV12-3 or TRBV12-4 and TRBJ1-2; 7 bases line up with TRBD1. The V gene end was trimmed by 6 bases and the J gene end by 3 bases; junction bases not matched to a gene: 7. The CDR3 extends over 14 amino acids.

The chain recombines TRBV2 with TRBJ1-1; D unresolved. CDR1 is SNHLY and CDR2 is FYNNEI in the germline V gene. The CDR3 contains 12 residues. V was pared by 6 bases and J by 1 base, with 6 bases between. The CDR3 bases are TGTGCCAGCAGGCACCAGAACACTGAAGCTTTCTTT. This translates into CASRHQNTEAFF. Supplemented by reference TRBV2 and TRBJ1-1, the full variable domain reads EPEVTQTPSHQVTQMGQEVILRCVPISNHLYFYWYRQILGQKVEFLVSFYNNEISEKSEIFDDQFSVERPDGSNFTLKIRSTKLEDSAMYFCASRHQNTEAFFGQGTRLTVV.

The CDR3 bases are TGCAGTGCTAGAGAAGAAGGGTTCACTGGAGTAGATACGCAGTATTTT. It specifies CSAREEGFTGVDTQYF. The chain joins TRBV20-1 to TRBJ2-3; no firm D call. This CDR3 region has 16 residues. Trimming took off 0 bases at V and 5 bases at J, with 18 bases between the two ends. Germline V gene sequence: CDR1 DFQATT, CDR2 SNEGSKA (reference sequence).

This chain uses TRBV6-4 with TRBJ2-2; TRBD1 matches at 8 bases. There are 15 residues in the CDR3. CDR1 is MRHNA and CDR2 is SNTAGT in the germline V gene. V was clipped by 4 bases and J by 4 bases; unmatched bases: 5. The DNA for the CDR3 is TGTGCCAGCAGTGCCCGACAGGGGATCACCGGGGAGCTGTTTTTT. Its translation: CASSARQGITGELFF.

The chain recombines TRBV7-9 with TRBJ1-3; D not certain. Germline V CDR1 and CDR2: SEHNR, FQNEAQ (reference sequence). V was shortened by 1 base and J by 0 bases, with 10 bases between the two germline ends. This CDR3 region has 16 residues. The CDR3 bases are TGTGCCAGCAGCTTAGAATTCGGATACTCTGGAAACACCATATATTTT. This sequence encodes CASSLEFGYSGNTIYF. Supplemented by reference TRBV7-9 and TRBJ1-3, the full variable domain reads DTGVSQNPRHKITKRGQNVTFRCDPISEHNRLYWYRQTLGQGPEFLTYFQNEAQLEKSRLLSDRFSAERPKGSFSTLEIQRTEQGDSAMYLCASSLEFGYSGNTIYFGEGSWLTVV.